The entry that follows covers one T cell receptor (beta chain) sequence. Its antigen remains unidentified. This sample is drawn from a study of cytomegalovirus exposure and HLA in healthy donors. With 60 Vbeta and 13 Jbeta primers, the PCR was carried out. Clones were sequenced by immunoSEQ multiplex PCR, and TCRdb holds only the in-frame ones, with some missing. The sample comprises about 130,000 clones, over 60% of which are singletons, and 1.5% to 2.5% rests with the top ten. Findings of the study overall: Sequencing probably produced one cluster of sequence variants that were highly shared. DRB1 had the most TCR associations and HLA-C the fewest, a later analysis found, with rates varying by HLA locus. An Asian-associated ancestry cluster reportedly showed fewer N-insertions than the roughly 700-donor mean in a later analysis.

The V end lost 2 bases, the J end lost 1 base, and 8 bases lay between the germline ends. Germline V lookup: CDR1 SGDLS, CDR2 YYNGEE. The CDR3 is 14 amino acids. This receptor was taken from a man aged 18 to 30 in good health and CMV-seronegative. The chain employs TRBV9 and TRBJ2-3, with TRBD2 as a possible D gene (6 bases). Source material: PBMCs. The CDR3, as DNA: TGTGCCAGCAGCGTTGAGCGGGGCACAGATACGCAGTATTTT. The encoded protein is CASSVERGTDTQYF.